This T cell receptor beta chain was sequenced during a study of control samples from healthy donors and cancer patients. The table came from immunoSEQ multiplex PCR; TCRdb's copy has only in-frame clones and leaves some out. The table shows about 140,000 clones, with roughly 88% occurring only once. V shed 4 bases and J shed 1 base, with 12 bases lying between them. CDR1 is SGHKS and CDR2 is YYEKEE in the germline V gene (reference sequence). The CDR3 covers 15 residues. The source of this sequence is a man aged 18 to 35 in good health. V gene TRBV5-5 combines with J gene TRBJ1-5, with D possibly TRBD1 on 5 matching bases. The specimen sequenced was blood. CDR3 region: CASSLWEGSNQPQHF. In DNA form, the CDR3 reads TGTGCCAGCAGCCTCTGGGAGGGGAGCAATCAGCCCCAGCATTTT.